Sequencing of this TCR beta chain was carried out in a study of OX40 agonist ivuxolimab in advanced cancers. Study in general: The treatment was a fully human IgG2 OX40 agonist, ivuxolimab. Study-level points and caveats: The study observed clonal expansion of CD4+ and CD8+ blood T cells by week 6 at 0.1 to 3.0 mg/kg. The study found among the lowest clonal expansion in partial responders at 0.1-3.0 mg/kg.

This CDR3 is 16 amino acids long. Germline V CDR1 and CDR2: SEHNR, FQNEAQ (reference sequence). The trim removed 5 bases at V and 1 base at J, leaving 9 bases unmatched. Data came from immunoSEQ multiplex PCR; TCRdb stores just in-frame clones and leaves some out. The sample yields about 46,000 clones, 88% seen once. For this clone: Its cognate antigen is unknown.

Systemic immunosuppression or autoimmune disease history was grounds to exclude patients. The TCR was taken from an adult with an advanced solid tumor such as melanoma, head and neck, liver or kidney cancer. The chain couples TRBV7-9 to TRBJ2-7; 9 bases match TRBD1. The sequencing used CD4+ or CD8+ T cells sorted from blood, collected in a trial of the OX40 agonist ivuxolimab. CDR3 region: CASSPGTGWVSYEQYF. Here the CDR3 DNA reads TGTGCCAGCAGCCCGGGGACAGGGTGGGTTTCCTACGAGCAGTACTTC.